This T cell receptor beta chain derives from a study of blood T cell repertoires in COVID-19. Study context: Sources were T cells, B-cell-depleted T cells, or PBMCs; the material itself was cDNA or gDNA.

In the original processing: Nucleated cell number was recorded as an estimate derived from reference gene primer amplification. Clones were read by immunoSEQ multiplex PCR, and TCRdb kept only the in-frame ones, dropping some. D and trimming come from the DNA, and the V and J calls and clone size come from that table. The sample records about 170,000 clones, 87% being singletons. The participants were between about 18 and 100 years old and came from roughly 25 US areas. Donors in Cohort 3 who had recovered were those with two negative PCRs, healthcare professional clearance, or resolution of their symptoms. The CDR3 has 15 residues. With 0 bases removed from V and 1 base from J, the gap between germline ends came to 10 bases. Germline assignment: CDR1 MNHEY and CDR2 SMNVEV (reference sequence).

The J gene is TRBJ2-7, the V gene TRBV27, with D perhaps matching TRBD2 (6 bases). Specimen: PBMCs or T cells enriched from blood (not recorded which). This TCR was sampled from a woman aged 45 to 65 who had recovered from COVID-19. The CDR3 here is CASSLSVSGSYEQYF. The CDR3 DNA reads TGTGCCAGCAGTTTATCAGTTAGCGGTTCCTACGAGCAGTACTTC.